Listed below are T cell receptor beta chains from one sample, sequenced in a study of cytomegalovirus exposure and HLA in healthy donors. Sequenced by immunoSEQ multiplex PCR; TCRdb stores in-frame clones only, minus some. The table records 150,000 or so clones, roughly 84% of them present only once. Sample: PBMCs. Every receptor here comes from a man aged 25-45 years in good health and CMV-seronegative. CDR3s leave out the opening cysteine and the closing phenylalanine or tryptophan.

CDR3 length	V gene	J gene	CDR3 protein
9	TRBV20-1	TRBJ1-2	SASYPDGYT
14	TRBV28	TRBJ2-7	ASSPRAPRGDYEQY
14	TRBV19	TRBJ2-2	ASSIEGQTNTGELF
12	TRBV18	TRBJ1-2	ASSPSPTGGGYT
12	TRBV6-6	TRBJ1-4	ASSYGGSGEKLF
12	TRBV6-5	TRBJ1-2	ASSPTGYGYGYT
11	TRBV7-3	TRBJ2-2	ASSLGASAVLF
13	TRBV6-1	TRBJ1-2	ASRFLPPTGDGYT
13	TRBV15	TRBJ2-5	ATSRERVTQETQY
10	TRBV15	TRBJ1-2	ATSGGSGGYT
11	TRBV7-8	TRBJ2-3	ASSSGVSRTQY
13	TRBV28	TRBJ1-5	ASHPGQGPNQPQH
10	TRBV27	TRBJ2-7	ASSSGIDEQY
15	TRBV5-6	TRBJ2-1	ASSGGIAGGTYNEQF
14	TRBV28	TRBJ2-7	ASSLLFRQGQYEQY
11	TRBV21-1	TRBJ2-1	ASSRLAGDEQF
13	TRBV7-7	TRBJ2-5	ASSYGQSFQETQY
15	TRBV7-6	TRBJ1-2	ASSLVLHPREDYGYT
11	TRBV5-3	TRBJ1-2	ARSRTFYWGYT
14	TRBV19	TRBJ1-2	ASSVGTGRANYGYT
13	TRBV5-1	TRBJ2-5	ASSLAPREGDPEY
9	TRBV6-5	TRBJ2-7	ASRKQGEQY
10	TRBV30	TRBJ2-5	AFWTGAETQY
12	TRBV28	TRBJ1-2	ASSLLDSSYGYT